The 27 T cell receptor beta chains given below trace back to one sample, sequenced in a study of blood T cell repertoires in COVID-19. The repertoire was sequenced with immunoSEQ multiplex PCR; TCRdb's copy has only in-frame clones and lacks some. The sample has fewer than 200,000 clones, around 83% seen once. Sequenced input: PBMCs or T cells enriched from blood (not recorded which). Receptors were obtained from a woman aged 25 to 45 who had been exposed to COVID-19.

The chain recombines TRBV19 with TRBJ1-1, with TRBD1 matching 8 bases. The CDR3 contains 13 residues. Germline values: CDR1 LNHDA, CDR2 SQIVND (reference sequence). The trim removed 9 bases at V and 3 bases at J, leaving 6 bases unmatched. The CDR3 nucleotides are TGTGCCAGCCTAAACAGGGGGGACACTGAAGCTTTCTTT. Its protein product is CASLNRGDTEAFF.

The chain uses TRBV5-6 and TRBJ1-2; TRBD1 might be the D (6 bases). V shed 2 bases and J shed 0 bases, with 8 bases lying between them. This CDR3 has 14 amino acids. Germline loops: CDR1 SGHDT, CDR2 YYEEEE. The CDR3 nucleotides are TGTGCCAGCAGCTTCGGACAGACTAACTATGGCTACACCTTC. The encoded protein is CASSFGQTNYGYTF.

The sample holds a few counts of this clone. This chain uses TRBV19 with TRBJ1-2; possibly TRBD1 for D (6 bases). The germline V and J ends were trimmed by 9 bases and 0 bases, with 11 bases remaining between them. Germline CDR1 reads LNHDA; CDR2 reads SQIVND (reference sequence). The CDR3 spans 13 residues. CDR3 sequence reads: CASLDRTNYGYTF. The CDR3 region has the DNA TGTGCCAGCCTCGACAGGACTAACTATGGCTACACCTTC.

This clone was detected only a few times. V usage is TRBV4-1 and J usage is TRBJ1-4; D uncertain. This CDR3 has 15 residues. The germline CDR1 and CDR2 sequences are MGHRA and YSYEKL. With 0 bases removed from V and 8 bases from J, the gap between germline ends came to 13 bases. The CDR3 protein is CASSQDIATREKLFF. The DNA for the CDR3 is TGCGCCAGCAGCCAAGATATCGCTACTAGGGAAAAACTGTTTTTT.

The J gene is TRBJ1-1, the V gene TRBV4-2, with D possibly being TRBD1 (5 bases). Trimming pared 4 bases from V and 2 bases from J, leaving 17 bases between. The CDR3 has 16 amino acids. Germline CDR1 and CDR2: LGHNA and YNFKEQ. The CDR3: CASSPLGRDSNTEAFF. DNA for the CDR3: TGTGCCAGCAGCCCCCTCGGCCGGGACTCTAACACTGAAGCTTTCTTT.

This chain links TRBV6-5 with TRBJ1-5, with D possibly being TRBD1 (6 bases). Germline CDR1 is MNHEY and CDR2 is SVGAGI. The CDR3 is made up of 14 amino acids. Between the trimmed V and J ends, which lost 4 bases and 7 bases, there was a span of 14 bases. Here the CDR3 DNA reads TGTGCCAGCAGTTCCTTCGCAGGGGCACAGCCCCAGCATTTT. The encoded protein is CASSSFAGAQPQHF.

This clone is a singleton in its sample. The DNA for the CDR3 is TGTGCCAGCAGCCTCCTGACAGGGGGCTCCTACGAGCAGTACTTC. Translation gives CASSLLTGGSYEQYF. The rearrangement uses TRBV11-2 and TRBJ2-7; 9 bases align to TRBD1. CDR1 is SGHAT and CDR2 is FQNNGV in the germline V gene. The J segment lost 0 bases and the V segment lost 5 bases, leaving 5 bases of the junction unmatched. CDR3 length: 15 amino acids. Together with reference TRBV11-2 and TRBJ2-7, the CDR3 gives the full variable domain: EAGVAQSPRYKIIEKRQSVAFWCNPISGHATLYWYQQILGQGPKLLIQFQNNGVVDDSQLPKDRFSAERLKGVDSTLKIQPAKLEDSAVYLCASSLLTGGSYEQYFGPGTRLTVT.

Comment on this clone: Different DNA sequences within this sample yield the same CDR3. The J gene is TRBJ2-3, the V gene TRBV7-2; the match to TRBD2 covers 9 bases. The CDR3 extends over 15 amino acids. Trimming cost V 3 bases and J 5 bases; bases outside gene matches: 6. In germline, CDR1 is SGHTA, CDR2 FQGNSA. CDR3 DNA sequence: TGTGCCAGCAGCTTGGGCGGGGGGGCTGGAGATACGCAGTATTTT. Encoded protein: CASSLGGGAGDTQYF.

The count of this clone is one. This chain joins TRBV19 and TRBJ2-7; D might be TRBD2 (6 bases). CDR1 is LNHDA, CDR2 SQIVND, per germline (reference sequence). The ends were cut back, 0 bases at V and 2 bases at J, with 11 bases in the middle. The CDR3 totals 15 residues. CDR3 loop: CASSIDLSGAYEQYF. In DNA, the CDR3 is TGTGCCAGTAGTATAGATCTATCGGGAGCCTACGAGCAGTACTTC.

The chain links TRBV5-5 to TRBJ2-2, with TRBD1 matching 10 bases. There are 16 residues in the CDR3. Germline V gene sequence: CDR1 SGHKS, CDR2 YYEKEE (reference sequence). V shed 3 bases and J 4 bases; nucleotides not matched to a gene: 6. The CDR3 region has the DNA TGTGCCAGCAGCTCCACCGGGACAGGGGCCACCGGGGAGCTGTTTTTT. It encodes CASSSTGTGATGELFF. Drawing the rest from reference TRBV5-5 and TRBJ2-2, the complete variable domain is DAGVTQSPTHLIKTRGQQVTLRCSPISGHKSVSWYQQVLGQGPQFIFQYYEKEERGRGNFPDRFSARQFPNYSSELNVNALLLGDSALYLCASSSTGTGATGELFFGEGSRLTVL.

The rearrangement links TRBV3-1 (or the pseudogene TRBV3-2) to TRBJ2-3, with 8 bases fitting TRBD2. The CDR3 is 20 amino acids. The germline gives CDR1 LGHDT, CDR2 YNNKEL (reference sequence). V dropped 1 base and J dropped 0; count of bases not matched to a gene: 15. CDR3 in DNA: TGTGCCAGCAGCCAAGCTAAGATGTCTAGCGGGCGAGCTAGCACAGATACGCAGTATTTT. Residues: CASSQAKMSSGRASTDTQYF.

The chain carries TRBV19 and TRBJ2-7; TRBD1 matches at 12 bases. The V gene's germline CDR1 is LNHDA and CDR2 SQIVND (reference sequence). The CDR3 covers 15 residues. Germline trimming cut 5 bases from V and 4 bases from J; bases unmatched to any gene: 6. As DNA, the CDR3 is TGTGCCAGTAGTTATCGGGACAGGGGGCAATACGAGCAGTACTTC. It codes for CASSYRDRGQYEQYF.

The V call is TRBV19, the J call TRBJ1-5; the D is unclear. V gave up 10 bases and J gave up 1 base, with 14 bases separating them. Germline loops: CDR1 LNHDA, CDR2 SQIVND (reference sequence). The CDR3 has 14 amino acids. CDR3: CATDDIGSNQPQHF. The CDR3 nucleotides read TGTGCCACCGACGACATCGGAAGCAATCAGCCCCAGCATTTT.

The rearrangement uses TRBV19 and TRBJ1-1; D possibly corresponds to TRBD1 (6 bases). Germline assignment: CDR1 LNHDA and CDR2 SQIVND (reference sequence). The CDR3 spans 14 residues. V lost 7 bases to trimming and J lost 1 base, with 13 bases between them. CDR3: CASIFRGGNTEAFF. CDR3 bases: TGTGCCAGTATCTTCCGAGGGGGGAACACTGAAGCTTTCTTT.

This clone was detected only a few times. CDR3 in DNA: TGTGCCAGCAGTCCAGGGGGCGCGGAAGAGACCCAGTACTTC. Encoded protein: CASSPGGAEETQYF. V gene TRBV28 combines with J gene TRBJ2-5; 8 bases are shared with TRBD1. Looked up from germline, CDR1 is MDHEN and CDR2 is SYDVKM. The CDR3 runs 14 residues. The V and J ends lost 5 bases and 3 bases, in that order; junction bases with no gene match: 5.

The chain recombines TRBV19 with TRBJ1-2; 7 nucleotides align to TRBD1. The CDR3 length is 15 residues. Germline assignment: CDR1 LNHDA and CDR2 SQIVND (reference sequence). V gave up 1 base and J gave up 7 bases; unmatched junction bases: 9. The CDR3 nucleotides are TGTGCCAGTAGTATAGCCACGGGACAGTTGGGTGGCTACACCTTC. This encodes CASSIATGQLGGYTF.

V and J are TRBV2 and TRBJ1-1; 7 bases map to TRBD1. This CDR3 is 15 amino acids long. V gave up 6 bases and J gave up 4 bases; unmatched junction bases: 11. The germline gives CDR1 SNHLY, CDR2 FYNNEI. The CDR3 region has the DNA TGTGCCAGCAGCCCGGACAGGCGGCTTGGCACTGAAGCTTTCTTT. This sequence encodes CASSPDRRLGTEAFF.

The rearrangement joins TRBV7-9 to TRBJ1-2, with D uncertain. V lost 4 bases and J 2 bases, leaving 17 bases between the germline ends. This CDR3 spans 16 amino acids. Germline V gene lookup returns CDR1 SEHNR and CDR2 FQNEAQ (reference sequence). The CDR3 nucleotides read TGTGCCAGCAGCTCTATCGACAACTTGAGAAACTATGGCTACACCTTC. The encoded protein is CASSSIDNLRNYGYTF.

DNA of the CDR3: TGTGCCAGCAGTTGGGACAGGGGCGATAATTCACCCCTCCACTTT. Translation gives CASSWDRGDNSPLHF. This rearrangement joins TRBV6-5 to TRBJ1-6; 10 positions match TRBD1. Trimming at V came to 4 bases and at J to 5 bases, leaving 2 bases not matched to a gene. CDR1 and CDR2 (germline): MNHEY, SVGAGI. The CDR3 contains 15 residues.

The rearrangement uses TRBV7-7 and TRBJ2-1, with TRBD2 identical over 8 bases. Germline V lookup: CDR1 SSHAT, CDR2 FNYEAQ (reference sequence). Trimming removed 1 base from V and 5 bases from J; junction bases left unmatched: 13. The CDR3 runs to 18 residues. In DNA, the CDR3 is TGTGCCAGCAGCTTAGATGTTAGCGGGGCAATAAATCACAATGAGCAGTTCTTC. It is translated as CASSLDVSGAINHNEQFF.

This rearrangement joins TRBV5-1 to TRBJ2-5; 15 positions match TRBD2. The V gene end was trimmed by 2 bases and the J gene end by 5 bases; junction bases not matched to a gene: 16. This CDR3 region has 20 residues. The V gene's germline CDR1 is SGHRS and CDR2 YFSETQ. CDR3 nucleotides: TGCGCCAGCAGCTTAGAGCCGGGACTAGCGGGGGGCTCCCGTGGCGAGACCCAGTACTTC. Protein sequence: CASSLEPGLAGGSRGETQYF.

The gene calls are TRBV18 and TRBJ2-7; D unresolved. This CDR3 has 13 residues. The V and J ends lost 6 bases and 0 bases respectively, with 9 bases between them. Germline assignment: CDR1 KGHSH and CDR2 LQKENI. The CDR3 DNA sequence: TGTGCCAGCTCGAGCGAAAACTCCTACGAGCAGTACTTC. Translating it yields CASSSENSYEQYF.

The chain is built from TRBV7-2 and TRBJ2-2; 8 bases align to TRBD2. This CDR3 is built from 15 residues. J was trimmed by 7 bases and V by 3 bases; bases with no gene match: 7. Germline V gives CDR1 SGHTA, CDR2 FQGNSA. CDR3: CASSLGLVNYGELFF. For the CDR3, the DNA is TGTGCCAGCAGCTTGGGACTAGTTAATTACGGGGAGCTGTTTTTT.

This sequence joins TRBV7-8 and TRBJ2-4; a possible D gene is TRBD1 (6 bases). The CDR3 runs to 15 residues. Looked up from germline, CDR1 is SGHVS and CDR2 is FQNEAQ. Trimming stripped 2 bases from V and 8 bases from J, with 16 bases between. The CDR3, as DNA: TGTGCCAGCAGCTTATCCGGGACATTTGCAGACATTCAGTACTTC. Translated: CASSLSGTFADIQYF.

J is TRBJ2-7 and V is TRBV6-5; TRBD2 is a possible D gene (7 bases). CDR1 is MNHEY and CDR2 is SVGAGI in the germline V gene. Trimming stripped 5 bases from V and 1 base from J, with 15 bases between. The CDR3 contains 15 residues. The CDR3 loop reads CASSSQAGASYEQYF. CDR3 DNA sequence: TGTGCCAGCAGTAGTCAGGCGGGGGCGTCCTACGAGCAGTACTTC.

The chain carries TRBV6-5 and TRBJ1-6; TRBD1 might be the D (6 bases). Looked up from germline, CDR1 is MNHEY and CDR2 is SVGAGI. This CDR3 contains 16 residues. V was cut by 4 bases and J by 6 bases, with 16 bases left in between. CDR3 bases: TGTGCCAGCAGTTCCGTAGGGGGGGCCTTTAATTCACCCCTCCACTTT. Protein: CASSSVGGAFNSPLHF.

This clone was seen once. The V and J genes are TRBV4-1 and TRBJ2-4; tentatively, D is TRBD1 (6 bases). The germline CDR1 and CDR2 sequences are MGHRA and YSYEKL. Deletions cut 0 bases from V and 8 bases from J, with 17 bases between. The CDR3 is 16 residues long. The CDR3 here is CASSQEFSGARDIQYF. CDR3 nucleotide sequence: TGCGCCAGCAGCCAAGAGTTCTCAGGGGCTAGAGACATTCAGTACTTC.